Each of the 17 T cell receptor beta chains below was sequenced from the same sample in a study of spatial heterogeneity in lung cancer. Specified time point: sample taken at primary tumor resection. TCRdb re-called the 5' RACE reads through MiXCR, storing one row per CDR3 protein. Among fewer than 25,000 distinct CDR3 sequences listed, less than 3.5% were seen once. The material sequenced was PBMCs, taken at surgery. These receptor sequences come from a female donor with early-stage non-small cell lung cancer.

This clonotype is medium-sized (0.01 to 0.1%) by share. The chain couples TRBV5-1 to TRBJ2-7; 7 positions agree with TRBD2. V shed 4 bases and J 4 bases; nucleotides not matched to a gene: 11. The CDR3 totals 15 residues. Germline CDR1 is SGHRS and CDR2 is YFSETQ. The CDR3 nucleotides read TGCGCCAGCAGCCCCGAGGGACTACCTTGGTACGAGCAGTACTTC. It is translated as CASSPEGLPWYEQYF.

This clonotype was seen ten or more times. The chain couples TRBV6-2 or TRBV6-3 to TRBJ2-1; a weak D match, TRBD2 (5 bases). CDR1 is MNHEY, CDR2 SVGEGT, per germline. The V and J ends lost 7 bases and 2 bases respectively, with 18 bases between them. The CDR3 is 16 residues long. The CDR3 protein is CASTPRRPSPYNEQFF. The CDR3 nucleotides are TGTGCCAGCACCCCCCGCCGGCCTAGCCCCTACAATGAGCAGTTCTTC.

This clonotype was detected many times. The rearrangement links TRBV11-1 to TRBJ2-1; 8 positions match TRBD2. V trimming: 5 bases; J trimming: 7 bases; junction bases outside the gene matches: 10. Germline CDR1 SGHAT, CDR2 FQDESV (reference sequence). CDR3 length equals 15 residues. CDR3 in amino acids: CASSLEEREKNEQFF. CDR3 coding DNA: TGTGCCAGCAGCCTAGAGGAGCGGGAGAAGAATGAGCAGTTCTTC.

This clonotype was seen ten or more times. The chain carries TRBV11-2 and TRBJ1-6; a possible D gene is TRBD1 (5 bases). Per germline, CDR1 SGHAT and CDR2 FQNNGV. There are 16 residues in the CDR3. Trimming pared 7 bases from V and 8 bases from J, leaving 21 bases between. DNA for the CDR3: TGTGCCAGCACCCCCATCCGGGGCAGGAGAGATTCACCCCTCCACTTT. It codes for CASTPIRGRRDSPLHF.

This clonotype was detected ten times or more. The J gene is TRBJ2-2, the V gene TRBV12-3 or TRBV12-4; D remains ambiguous. The CDR3 has 14 residues. V was trimmed by 6 bases and J by 1 base, leaving 9 bases between them. CDR3 amino acids: CASRPDVNTGELFF. The CDR3 coding sequence is TGTGCCAGCAGACCGGACGTGAACACCGGGGAGCTGTTTTTT.

In this sample, this clonotype turned up many times. V usage is TRBV20-1 and J usage is TRBJ2-1, with TRBD2 identical over 8 bases. The CDR3 contains 15 residues. Germline-derived CDR1 and CDR2 are DFQATT and SNEGSKA (reference sequence). Unmatched junction bases numbered 11, after V lost 6 bases and J lost 4 bases. This CDR3 is CSASSWTSPYNEQFF. In DNA form, the CDR3 reads TGCAGTGCCTCCAGCTGGACTAGCCCTTACAATGAGCAGTTCTTC.

This clonotype has at least ten counts. The chain links TRBV2 to TRBJ2-3, with 8 bases fitting TRBD2. CDR3 length equals 14 residues. The J segment lost 5 bases and the V segment lost 8 bases, leaving 9 bases of the junction unmatched. Germline V gene data show CDR1 as SNHLY and CDR2 as FYNNEI. The CDR3 protein is CASVLAGAGDTQYF. The CDR3 coding sequence is TGTGCCAGCGTCCTAGCGGGTGCGGGAGATACGCAGTATTTT. The full variable domain, with the rest looked up from reference TRBV2 and TRBJ2-3, is EPEVTQTPSHQVTQMGQEVILRCVPISNHLYFYWYRQILGQKVEFLVSFYNNEISEKSEIFDDQFSVERPDGSNFTLKIRSTKLEDSAMYFCASVLAGAGDTQYFGPGTRLTVL.

In this sample, this clonotype turned up a few times. This chain joins TRBV7-9 and TRBJ2-7, with D perhaps TRBD1 or TRBD2 (6 bases each). CDR1 is SEHNR, CDR2 FQNEAQ, per germline (reference sequence). V dropped 5 bases and J dropped 4 bases, with 12 bases sitting between them. The length of the CDR3 is 13 residues. The DNA of the CDR3 is TGTGCCAGCAGCGTAAGGGGGAGGTACGAGCAGTACTTC. Its translation: CASSVRGRYEQYF. Drawing the rest from reference TRBV7-9 and TRBJ2-7, the complete variable domain is DTGVSQNPRHKITKRGQNVTFRCDPISEHNRLYWYRQTLGQGPEFLTYFQNEAQLEKSRLLSDRFSAERPKGSFSTLEIQRTEQGDSAMYLCASSVRGRYEQYFGPGTRLTVT.

In its sample, this clonotype was seen many times. This chain joins TRBV5-1 and TRBJ2-2, with D perhaps matching TRBD2 (5 bases). Looked up from germline, CDR1 is SGHRS and CDR2 is YFSETQ. Between the trimmed V and J ends, which lost 4 bases and 4 bases, there was a span of 20 bases. The CDR3 runs 17 residues. The DNA for the CDR3 is TGCGCCAGCAGCCCCAACCCACTAGGATCGGGCACCGGGGAGCTGTTTTTT. Residues: CASSPNPLGSGTGELFF. Full variable domain (outside the CDR3, taken from reference TRBV5-1 and TRBJ2-2): KAGVTQTPRYLIKTRGQQVTLSCSPISGHRSVSWYQQTPGQGLQFLFEYFSETQRNKGNFPGRFSGRQFSNSRSEMNVSTLELGDSALYLCASSPNPLGSGTGELFFGEGSRLTVL.

This clonotype was observed many times. This chain links TRBV12-3 or TRBV12-4 with TRBJ1-2; TRBD1 matches at 8 bases. The CDR3 has 14 residues. After removal of 2 bases from V and 7 bases from J, the junction contained 6 bases not matched to a gene. The CDR3 region is CASSLSPGGSGYTF. The CDR3 DNA is TGTGCCAGCAGTTTATCCCCAGGGGGCAGTGGCTACACCTTC.

This clonotype was observed at least ten times. The chain joins TRBV24-1 to TRBJ1-2, with D possibly TRBD1 on 6 matching bases. V gave up 4 bases and J gave up 3 bases, with 14 bases separating them. Germline CDR1 reads KGHDR; CDR2 reads SFDVKD. The CDR3 covers 15 residues. The CDR3 bases are TGTGCCACCAGTGAAGGACAGACGATGGACTATGGCTACACCTTC. Translating it yields CATSEGQTMDYGYTF.

This clonotype was seen a handful of times. The chain links TRBV6-5 to TRBJ1-1; no clear D gene. The V gene lost 6 bases and the J gene lost 5 bases, with 10 bases spanning the gap. Germline lookup yields CDR1 MNHEY and CDR2 SVGAGI. The CDR3 extends over 12 amino acids. The CDR3 bases are TGTGCCAGCAGCACCGGGGTTACTGAAGCTTTCTTT. Protein: CASSTGVTEAFF.

This clonotype has ten or more counts. This rearrangement joins TRBV7-9 to TRBJ1-1; D is ambiguous. The CDR3 length is 15 residues. Germline loops: CDR1 SEHNR, CDR2 FQNEAQ (reference sequence). V was cut by 1 base and J by 4 bases, with 13 bases left in between. DNA for the CDR3: TGTGCCAGCAGCTTAGGGGCAACGCGGGGCACTGAAGCTTTCTTT. Translating gives CASSLGATRGTEAFF.

At least ten counts were recorded for this clonotype. This chain's CDR3 is CSARSPSGVSYEQYF. The CDR3 nucleotides read TGCAGTGCTAGATCCCCGTCGGGAGTCTCCTACGAGCAGTACTTC. The rearrangement joins TRBV20-1 to TRBJ2-7; weak D call: TRBD2 (6 bases). This CDR3 is 15 amino acids long. Germline CDR1 reads DFQATT; CDR2 reads SNEGSKA (reference sequence). The germline V and J ends were trimmed by 2 bases and 0 bases, with 14 bases remaining between them.

The chain combines TRBV19 with TRBJ2-5; 10 positions match TRBD1. The CDR3 runs 13 residues. Germline lookup yields CDR1 LNHDA and CDR2 SQIVND (reference sequence). The trim removed 6 bases at V and 10 bases at J, leaving 8 bases unmatched. In DNA, the CDR3 is TGTGCCAGTAGGGACAGGGGGACCAGTGACCAGTACTTC. Translating it yields CASRDRGTSDQYF.

This clonotype came up many times. J is TRBJ2-1 and V is TRBV7-9; 14 bases are a match to TRBD2. The CDR3 contains 16 residues. With V trimmed by 1 base and J by 8 bases, 4 bases remained unmatched. The germline CDR1 and CDR2 sequences are SEHNR and FQNEAQ (reference sequence). This CDR3 is CASSLGTSGRHYEQFF. CDR3 DNA: TGTGCCAGCAGCTTAGGGACTAGCGGGAGGCACTATGAGCAGTTCTTC.

This clonotype has at least ten counts. This chain uses TRBV11-2 with TRBJ2-3; 9 bases fit TRBD2. V was pared by 0 bases and J by 2 bases, with 6 bases of the junction left unmatched. The CDR3 sequence is 17 residues long. The V gene's germline CDR1 is SGHAT and CDR2 FQNNGV. CDR3 residues: CASSLDRSGRPTDTQYF. Written as DNA, the CDR3 is TGTGCCAGCAGCTTAGATAGAAGCGGGAGGCCCACAGATACGCAGTATTTT.